This T cell receptor (beta chain) was sequenced in a study of CD8 T cells in ankylosing spondylitis (dated by TCRdb to about 2017). The study in broad terms: The study profiled T cell receptor beta repertoires in healthy donors and ankylosing spondylitis patients to find disease-linked TCR variants. Peripheral blood was sampled, and synovial fluid was also collected from ankylosing spondylitis patients. The full study cohort was made up of 20 to 25 ankylosing spondylitis patients and over 90 healthy donors.

Results the study describes overall, beyond this receptor: In peripheral blood, the disease-linked clones were found at relatively low frequencies and had a CD8+ phenotype. Some motif variants were previously reported in synovial fluid and blood of reactive arthritis patients, suggesting common disease-initiation mechanisms. The disease-linked clones were reported to be significantly enriched in matched synovial fluid samples from ankylosing spondylitis patients. Blood from ankylosing spondylitis patients appeared to be characterized by a TCR beta motif composed of eight highly homologous amino acid variants.

TCRdb names Illumina HiSeq 2500 as the instrument used. TCR beta libraries were prepared by quantitative 5'-RACE with molecular barcodes. As for the authors' bioinformatics: A new computational method based on a probabilistic model of VDJ rearrangement was used to identify disease-linked TCR variants. TCRdb handled the public reads itself, with Q25 trimming in fastp and clone calling in MiXCR, and kept productive beta chains. For every CDR3 protein sequence, its rows merge into one entry that carries the most common genes and DNA. In this record, the V and J calls reflect TCRdb's handling and not the investigators' own analysis. This sample lists some 39,000 distinct CDR3 sequences; 9.5% to 11% were detected once. Roughly 21% of the sample rests with the top ten. The CDR3 runs 16 residues from the cysteine to the phenylalanine. Only the CDR3 DNA is retained, 48 bases long and in frame from the first base. V is shortened by 7 bases, J by 2 bases, and the region joining them spans 17 bases. CDR1 and CDR2 were assigned from the germline V gene (reference sequence) as SGHAT and FQDESV.

Comment on this clonotype: Its antigen remains unidentified. No clone much larger than this one lies a single base away; base qualities are absent.

Synovial fluid samples and blood samples obtained from the same ankylosing spondylitis patients were matched. The clonotype comes from a male donor with ankylosing spondylitis. Material for sequencing was synovial fluid, either unsorted or a sorted T cell fraction (not recorded which). This chain joins TRBV11-1 to TRBJ2-2; the D gene is unclear. The CDR3 has the sequence CASNPSALENTGELFF. DNA sequence: TGTGCCAGCAACCCGTCCGCTTTGGAAAACACCGGGGAGCTGTTTTTT.